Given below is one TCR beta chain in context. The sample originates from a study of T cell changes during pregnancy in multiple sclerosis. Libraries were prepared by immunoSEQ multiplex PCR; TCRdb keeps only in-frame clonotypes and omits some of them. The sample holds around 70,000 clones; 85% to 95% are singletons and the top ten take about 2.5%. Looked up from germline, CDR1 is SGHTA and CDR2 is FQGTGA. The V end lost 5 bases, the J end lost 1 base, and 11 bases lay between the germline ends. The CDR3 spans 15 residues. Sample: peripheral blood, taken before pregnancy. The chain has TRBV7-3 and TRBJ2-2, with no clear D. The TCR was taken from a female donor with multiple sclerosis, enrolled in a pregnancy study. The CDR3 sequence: CASSPKGVNTGELFF. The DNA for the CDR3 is TGTGCCAGCAGCCCAAAAGGAGTGAACACCGGGGAGCTGTTTTTT.